This T cell receptor beta chain was retrieved from a study of T cells in localized non-small cell lung cancer. Broader study findings: The highest T cell clonality was in uninvolved adjacent lung, above tumor. A median of around 60 clones ranked among the top 100 in tumor appeared in adjacent lung.

Concerning this clone itself: No antigen is known for it.

CDR3 length equals 13 residues. The germline V and J ends were trimmed by 0 bases and 3 bases, with 6 bases remaining between them. Germline V CDR1 and CDR2: MNHEY, SVGAGI. Clones were read by immunoSEQ multiplex PCR, and TCRdb kept only the in-frame ones, dropping some. The sample holds 55,000 to 75,000 clones, about 89% seen once. The sequence was obtained from a man aged 35-69 years with stage I lung adenocarcinoma. Here the sequenced sample was peripheral blood, taken before any cancer treatment. The chain combines TRBV6-5 with TRBJ2-7; no reliable D call. Written as DNA, the CDR3 is TGTGCCAGCAGTTACTCTTCAGTCTACGAGCAGTACTTC. It is translated as CASSYSSVYEQYF.